This TCR beta chain stems from a study of regulatory T cells in long-lasting Graves disease. General observations from the study: Patients with persistent disease shared around 2,700 public clonotypes, outpacing the 966 shared by new patients.

Time point described: newly diagnosed GD, antithyroid drugs for less than 3 months. There was RNA extracted from PBMCs, and the TCR library was made from it. Combining iRepertoire HTBI primers with Arm-PCR of CDR3 regions, the authors built TCR beta libraries. One entry per CDR3 protein, called by TCRdb with MiXCR from the multiplex PCR reads. The table shows approximately 560,000 distinct CDR3 sequences, with about 15% occurring only once. Germline loops: CDR1 KGHSH, CDR2 LQKENI. V lost 3 bases and J lost 0; bases outside the gene matches: 2. The CDR3 runs to 15 residues. This clonotype was observed many times. Antigen specificity is unknown. These sequences were also reported in another study, on T cells in Graves' hyperthyroidism and ophthalmopathy. That investigation notes: Patients counted as stable if ophthalmopathy did not develop within 18 months. Diagnostic assessment was based on clinical symptoms, serum thyroxine and TRAb, thyroid ultrasound and orbital computed tomography. Blood also held most thyroid clonotypes expanded beyond 0.001.

Sequenced material: peripheral blood mononuclear cells (PBMCs), taken at new diagnosis, from a patient treated with antithyroid drugs. V is TRBV18 and J is TRBJ1-1; 9 bases match TRBD1. The source of this sequence is a man younger than 35 with Graves disease. The CDR3 reads CASSPRTGVNTEAFF. The CDR3 DNA sequence: TGTGCCAGCTCACCGAGGACAGGGGTGAACACTGAAGCTTTCTTT.